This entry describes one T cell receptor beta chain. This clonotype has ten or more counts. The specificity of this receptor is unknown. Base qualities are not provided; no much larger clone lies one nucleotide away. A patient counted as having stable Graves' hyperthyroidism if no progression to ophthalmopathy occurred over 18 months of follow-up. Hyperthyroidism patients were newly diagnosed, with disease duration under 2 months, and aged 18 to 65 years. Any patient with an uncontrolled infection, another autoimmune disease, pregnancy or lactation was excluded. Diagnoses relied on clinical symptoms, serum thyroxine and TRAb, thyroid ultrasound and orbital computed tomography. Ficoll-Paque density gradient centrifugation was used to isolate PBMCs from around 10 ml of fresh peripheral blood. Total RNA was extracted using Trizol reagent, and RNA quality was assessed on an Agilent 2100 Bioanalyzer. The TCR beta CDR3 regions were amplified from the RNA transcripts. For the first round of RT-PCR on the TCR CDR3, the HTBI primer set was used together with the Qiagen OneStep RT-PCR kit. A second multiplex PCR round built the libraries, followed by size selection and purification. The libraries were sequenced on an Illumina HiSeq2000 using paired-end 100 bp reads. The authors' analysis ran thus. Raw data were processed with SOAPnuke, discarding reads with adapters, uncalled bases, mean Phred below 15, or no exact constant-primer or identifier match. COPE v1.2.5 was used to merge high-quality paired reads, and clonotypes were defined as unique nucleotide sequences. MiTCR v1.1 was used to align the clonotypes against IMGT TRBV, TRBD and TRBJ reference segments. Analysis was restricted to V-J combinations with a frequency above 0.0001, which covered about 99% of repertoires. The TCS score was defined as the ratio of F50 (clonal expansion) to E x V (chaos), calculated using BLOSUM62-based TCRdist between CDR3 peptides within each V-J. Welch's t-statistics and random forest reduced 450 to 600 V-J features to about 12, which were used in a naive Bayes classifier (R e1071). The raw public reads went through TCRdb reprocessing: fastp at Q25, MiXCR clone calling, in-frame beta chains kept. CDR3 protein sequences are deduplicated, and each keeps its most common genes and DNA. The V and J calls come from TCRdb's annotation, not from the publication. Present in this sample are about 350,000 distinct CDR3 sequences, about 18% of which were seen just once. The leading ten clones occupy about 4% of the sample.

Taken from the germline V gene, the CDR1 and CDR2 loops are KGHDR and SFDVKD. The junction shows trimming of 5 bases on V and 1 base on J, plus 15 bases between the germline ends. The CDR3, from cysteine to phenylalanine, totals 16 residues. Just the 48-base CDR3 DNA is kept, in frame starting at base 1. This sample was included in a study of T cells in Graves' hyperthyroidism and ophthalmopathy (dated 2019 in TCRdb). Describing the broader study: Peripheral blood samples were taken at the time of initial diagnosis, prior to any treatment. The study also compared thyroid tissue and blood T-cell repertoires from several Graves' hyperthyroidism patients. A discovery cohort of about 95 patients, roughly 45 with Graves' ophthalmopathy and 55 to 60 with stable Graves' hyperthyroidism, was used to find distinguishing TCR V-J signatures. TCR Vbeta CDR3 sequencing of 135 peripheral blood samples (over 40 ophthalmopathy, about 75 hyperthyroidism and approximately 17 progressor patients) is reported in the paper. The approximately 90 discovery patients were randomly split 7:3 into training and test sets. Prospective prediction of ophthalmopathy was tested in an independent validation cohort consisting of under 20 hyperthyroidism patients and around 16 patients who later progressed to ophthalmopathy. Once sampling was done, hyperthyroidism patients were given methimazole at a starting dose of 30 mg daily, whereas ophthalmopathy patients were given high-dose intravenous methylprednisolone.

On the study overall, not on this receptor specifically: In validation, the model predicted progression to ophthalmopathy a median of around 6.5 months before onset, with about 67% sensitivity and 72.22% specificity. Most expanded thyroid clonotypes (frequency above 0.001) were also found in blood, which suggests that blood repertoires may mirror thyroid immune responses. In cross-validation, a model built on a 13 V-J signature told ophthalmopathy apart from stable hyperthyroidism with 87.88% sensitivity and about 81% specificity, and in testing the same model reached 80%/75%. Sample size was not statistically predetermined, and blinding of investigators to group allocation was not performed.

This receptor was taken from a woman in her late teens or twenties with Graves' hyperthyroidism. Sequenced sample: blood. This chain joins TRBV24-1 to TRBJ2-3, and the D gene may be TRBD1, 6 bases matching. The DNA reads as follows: TGTGCCACCAGTGTCGTAGGGGCAGGGGGCACAGATACGCAGTATTTT. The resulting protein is CATSVVGAGGTDTQYF.